The rows below give T cell receptor beta chains drawn from one sample of a study of blood T cell repertoires in COVID-19. Assay: immunoSEQ multiplex PCR; the TCRdb copy retains only in-frame clones and omits some. The profile covers about 270,000 clones, with approximately 90% appearing a single time and 2.3% taken by the ten largest. The source material was PBMCs or T cells enriched from blood (not recorded which). These receptors were taken from a woman aged 40 to 49 with acute COVID-19. Each CDR3 is given with its conserved first and last residue. The order of the fields is V gene, clone size, J gene, D gene, CDR3 protein, CDR3 DNA. The D gene is left open where the match is weak. Clone sizes are given selectively: once, few, many, or a class where the clone is expanded.

v_gene: TRBV18
abundance: .
j_gene: TRBJ1-2
d_gene: TRBD1
CDR3aa: CASSPGDRVFGYTF
CDR3nt: TGTGCCAGCTCACCGGGGGACAGGGTTTTTGGCTACACCTTC

v_gene: TRBV7-6
abundance: .
j_gene: TRBJ2-3
d_gene: TRBD1
CDR3aa: CASGTASTDTQYF
CDR3nt: TGTGCCAGCGGGACAGCTAGCACAGATACGCAGTATTTT

v_gene: TRBV12-3/TRBV12-4
abundance: .
j_gene: TRBJ1-6
d_gene: TRBD1
CDR3aa: CASSAGTGATLHF
CDR3nt: TGTGCCAGCAGCGCCGGGACAGGGGCAACCCTCCACTTT

v_gene: TRBV3-1/TRBV3-2
abundance: .
j_gene: TRBJ1-3
d_gene: .
CDR3aa: CASSQGSAVRGNTIYF
CDR3nt: TGTGCCAGCAGCCAAGGGTCTGCGGTCCGTGGGAACACCATATATTTT

v_gene: TRBV5-6
abundance: .
j_gene: TRBJ1-2
d_gene: TRBD1
CDR3aa: CASSLLTGAGYTF
CDR3nt: TGTGCCAGCAGCCTGCTGACAGGGGCCGGCTACACCTTC

v_gene: TRBV10-3
abundance: .
j_gene: TRBJ2-3
d_gene: .
CDR3aa: CAIKDPRERTDTQYF
CDR3nt: TGTGCCATCAAAGACCCCCGGGAGCGCACAGATACGCAGTATTTT

v_gene: TRBV7-2
abundance: .
j_gene: TRBJ2-5
d_gene: TRBD2
CDR3aa: CASSQGASGAETQYF
CDR3nt: TGTGCCAGCAGCCAAGGGGCCAGCGGGGCTGAGACCCAGTACTTC

v_gene: TRBV5-1
abundance: .
j_gene: TRBJ1-3
d_gene: TRBD1
CDR3aa: CASRLDRAGNTIYF
CDR3nt: TGCGCCAGCAGACTTGACAGGGCCGGAAACACCATATATTTT

v_gene: TRBV19
abundance: .
j_gene: TRBJ1-5
d_gene: TRBD1
CDR3aa: CASSKVMGGQGDQPQHF
CDR3nt: TGTGCCAGTAGTAAAGTTATGGGGGGACAGGGAGACCAGCCCCAGCATTTT

v_gene: TRBV7-9
abundance: .
j_gene: TRBJ2-5
d_gene: TRBD2
CDR3aa: CASSHRTSGQETQYF
CDR3nt: TGTGCCAGCAGCCACCGGACTAGCGGACAAGAGACCCAGTACTTC

v_gene: TRBV7-2
abundance: .
j_gene: TRBJ1-2
d_gene: TRBD1
CDR3aa: CASSQDGLTGAGNGYTF
CDR3nt: TGTGCCAGCAGCCAAGACGGGCTGACAGGGGCCGGTAATGGCTACACCTTC

v_gene: TRBV19
abundance: .
j_gene: TRBJ1-2
d_gene: .
CDR3aa: CASSINFAVLIQGSGYTF
CDR3nt: TGTGCCAGTAGTATCAATTTCGCAGTCCTAATCCAGGGGTCTGGCTACACCTTC

v_gene: TRBV11-2
abundance: .
j_gene: TRBJ1-3
d_gene: .
CDR3aa: CASSPLTGMGSGNTIYF
CDR3nt: TGTGCCAGCAGTCCCCTCACCGGGATGGGCTCTGGAAACACCATATATTTT

v_gene: TRBV24-1
abundance: .
j_gene: TRBJ2-5
d_gene: TRBD2
CDR3aa: CATGTTSGGAETQYF
CDR3nt: TGTGCCACCGGGACGACTAGCGGGGGGGCAGAGACCCAGTACTTC

v_gene: TRBV28
abundance: .
j_gene: TRBJ1-6
d_gene: .
CDR3aa: CASSSPRSGSPLHF
CDR3nt: TGTGCCAGCAGTTCCCCGCGTTCAGGTTCACCCCTCCACTTT

v_gene: TRBV18
abundance: .
j_gene: TRBJ1-5
d_gene: TRBD1
CDR3aa: CASSDGQGLWDQPQHF
CDR3nt: TGTGCCAGCTCTGATGGACAGGGGCTTTGGGATCAGCCCCAGCATTTT

v_gene: TRBV24-1
abundance: .
j_gene: TRBJ2-7
d_gene: .
CDR3aa: CATSAARDSYEQYF
CDR3nt: TGTGCCACCAGCGCTGCCAGGGACTCCTACGAGCAGTACTTC

v_gene: TRBV11-2
abundance: .
j_gene: TRBJ2-7
d_gene: TRBD1
CDR3aa: CASSLDPGQGYEQYF
CDR3nt: TGTGCCAGCAGCTTAGATCCGGGACAGGGTTACGAGCAGTACTTC

v_gene: TRBV6-4
abundance: .
j_gene: TRBJ1-3
d_gene: .
CDR3aa: CATPDIRLSGNTIYF
CDR3nt: TGTGCCACCCCGGACATCAGGTTGTCCGGAAACACCATATATTTT

v_gene: TRBV11-2
abundance: .
j_gene: TRBJ2-1
d_gene: .
CDR3aa: CASSPGVSEQFF
CDR3nt: TGTGCCAGCAGCCCAGGGGTTTCTGAGCAGTTCTTC

v_gene: TRBV5-6
abundance: .
j_gene: TRBJ2-3
d_gene: .
CDR3aa: CASSPGPSPGYTQYF
CDR3nt: TGTGCCAGCAGCCCCGGGCCTAGCCCGGGGTATACGCAGTATTTT

v_gene: TRBV9
abundance: .
j_gene: TRBJ1-2
d_gene: .
CDR3aa: CASSPSAGGGYTF
CDR3nt: TGTGCCAGCAGCCCTTCGGCGGGTGGTGGCTACACCTTC

v_gene: TRBV28
abundance: .
j_gene: TRBJ1-4
d_gene: .
CDR3aa: CASSWGGIADEKLFF
CDR3nt: TGTGCCAGCAGTTGGGGGGGGATAGCTGATGAAAAACTGTTTTTT

v_gene: TRBV7-3
abundance: .
j_gene: TRBJ1-1
d_gene: .
CDR3aa: CASSYTGMNTEAFF
CDR3nt: TGTGCCAGCAGCTACACAGGGATGAACACTGAAGCTTTCTTT

v_gene: TRBV30
abundance: once
j_gene: TRBJ2-5
d_gene: TRBD2
CDR3aa: CAWKGLAGRQETQYF
CDR3nt: TGTGCCTGGAAAGGACTAGCGGGGAGGCAAGAGACCCAGTACTTC

v_gene: TRBV5-1
abundance: .
j_gene: TRBJ1-1
d_gene: .
CDR3aa: CASSFGPFLQGQDEAFF
CDR3nt: TGCGCCAGCAGCTTCGGGCCGTTTCTTCAGGGGCAGGATGAAGCTTTCTTT

v_gene: TRBV5-4
abundance: .
j_gene: TRBJ2-1
d_gene: TRBD2
CDR3aa: CASSLTSGTYNEQFF
CDR3nt: TGTGCCAGCAGCCTGACTAGCGGGACCTACAATGAGCAGTTCTTC

v_gene: TRBV4-2
abundance: many
j_gene: TRBJ1-5
d_gene: .
CDR3aa: CASSQGRGGSDQPQHF
CDR3nt: TGTGCCAGCAGCCAAGGGCGAGGGGGTTCCGATCAGCCCCAGCATTTT

v_gene: TRBV28
abundance: .
j_gene: TRBJ1-2
d_gene: .
CDR3aa: CASSPRGAANYGYTF
CDR3nt: TGTGCCAGCAGCCCCCGGGGGGCCGCTAACTATGGCTACACCTTC

v_gene: TRBV28
abundance: few
j_gene: TRBJ1-5
d_gene: .
CDR3aa: CAIQGSGGNQPQHF
CDR3nt: TGTGCCATACAGGGATCGGGCGGCAATCAGCCCCAGCATTTT